This T cell receptor beta chain was captured by sequencing in a study of T cell responses to AZD1222 COVID-19 vaccine. The study, taken as a whole, reports: Donors in the cohort were predominantly white British and more often female, and clonal diversity was possibly underestimated. Close to half of all spike-specific TCRs reportedly target regions of the variants that are unmutated. Two AZD1222 administrations were followed by greater Spike-specific TCR breadth and depth.

In this sample, this clone turned up a few times. What it binds is not known. Generated by immunoSEQ multiplex PCR, the TCRdb table keeps only in-frame clones and is missing some. The table has about 160,000 clones, roughly 90% seen once. CDR3 size: 12 residues. The germline V gene has CDR1 SNHLY and CDR2 FYNNEI. Trimming left V 1 base short and J 9 bases short, with 7 bases between. This TCR came from an adult who received the AZD1222 COVID-19 vaccine. V usage is TRBV2 and J usage is TRBJ2-1, with a weak D call TRBD2 (5 bases). The sequencing used peripheral blood, collected 28 days after the second AZD1222 dose. The CDR3 reads CASSEGRGEQFF. The CDR3 bases are TGTGCCAGCAGTGAAGGCCGGGGTGAGCAGTTCTTC.